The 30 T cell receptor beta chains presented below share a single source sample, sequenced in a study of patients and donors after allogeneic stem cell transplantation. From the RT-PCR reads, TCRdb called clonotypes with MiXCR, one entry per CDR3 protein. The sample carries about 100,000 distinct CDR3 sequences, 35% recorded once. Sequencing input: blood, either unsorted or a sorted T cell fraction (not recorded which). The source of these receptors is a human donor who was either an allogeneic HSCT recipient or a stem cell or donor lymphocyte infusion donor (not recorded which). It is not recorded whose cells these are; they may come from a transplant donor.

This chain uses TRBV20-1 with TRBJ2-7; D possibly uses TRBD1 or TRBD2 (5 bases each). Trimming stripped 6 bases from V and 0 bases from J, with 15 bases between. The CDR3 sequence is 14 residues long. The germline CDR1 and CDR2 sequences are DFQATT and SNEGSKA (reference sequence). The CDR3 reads CSARGDVPSYEQYF. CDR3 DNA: TGCAGTGCCCGAGGGGACGTTCCCTCCTACGAGCAGTACTTC.

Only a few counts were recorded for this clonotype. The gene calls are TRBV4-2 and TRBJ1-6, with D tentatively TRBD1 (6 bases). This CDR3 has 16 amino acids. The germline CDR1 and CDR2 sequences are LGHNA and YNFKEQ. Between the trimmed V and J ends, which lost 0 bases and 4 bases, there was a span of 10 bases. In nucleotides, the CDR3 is TGTGCCAGCAGCCAAGAGCTGGGGGCTTATAATTCACCCCTCCACTTT. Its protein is CASSQELGAYNSPLHF.

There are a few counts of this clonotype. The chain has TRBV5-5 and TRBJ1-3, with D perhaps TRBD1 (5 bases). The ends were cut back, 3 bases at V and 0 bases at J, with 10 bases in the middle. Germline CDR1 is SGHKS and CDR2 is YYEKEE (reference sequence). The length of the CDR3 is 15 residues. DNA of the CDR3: TGTGCCAGCAGCTCCCCCGGGGGCTCTGGAAACACCATATATTTT. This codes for CASSSPGGSGNTIYF.

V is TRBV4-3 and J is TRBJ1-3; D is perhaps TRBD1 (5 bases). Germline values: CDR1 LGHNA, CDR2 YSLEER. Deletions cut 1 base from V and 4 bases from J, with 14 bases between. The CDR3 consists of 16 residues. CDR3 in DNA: TGCGCCAGCAGCCAAGGTTCAGGGCTGTTCGGAAACACCATATATTTT. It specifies CASSQGSGLFGNTIYF.

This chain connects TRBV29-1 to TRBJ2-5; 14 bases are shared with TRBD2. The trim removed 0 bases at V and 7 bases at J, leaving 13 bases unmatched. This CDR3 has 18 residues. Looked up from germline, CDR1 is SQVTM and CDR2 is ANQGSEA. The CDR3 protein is CSVEDPGLAGGMGRTQYF. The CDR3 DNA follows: TGCAGCGTTGAAGATCCCGGACTAGCGGGAGGAATGGGGCGGACCCAGTACTTC. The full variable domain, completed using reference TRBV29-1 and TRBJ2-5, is SAVISQKPSRDICQRGTSLTIQCQVDSQVTMMFWYRQQPGQSLTLIATANQGSEATYESGFVIDKFPISRPNLTFSTLTVSNMSPEDSSIYLCSVEDPGLAGGMGRTQYFGPGTRLLVL.

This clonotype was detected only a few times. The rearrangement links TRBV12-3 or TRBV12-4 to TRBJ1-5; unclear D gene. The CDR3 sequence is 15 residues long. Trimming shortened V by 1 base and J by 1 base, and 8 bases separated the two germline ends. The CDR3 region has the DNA TGTGCCAGCAGTTTAGGGGCAAGGAGCAATCAGCCCCAGCATTTT. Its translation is CASSLGARSNQPQHF.

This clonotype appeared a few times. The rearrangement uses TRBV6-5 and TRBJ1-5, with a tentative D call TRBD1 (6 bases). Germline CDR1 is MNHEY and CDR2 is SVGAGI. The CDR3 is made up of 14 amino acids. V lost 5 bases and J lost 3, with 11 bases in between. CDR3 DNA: TGTGCCAGCAGTAGGACAGTTTTCAATCAGCCCCAGCATTTT. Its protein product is CASSRTVFNQPQHF.

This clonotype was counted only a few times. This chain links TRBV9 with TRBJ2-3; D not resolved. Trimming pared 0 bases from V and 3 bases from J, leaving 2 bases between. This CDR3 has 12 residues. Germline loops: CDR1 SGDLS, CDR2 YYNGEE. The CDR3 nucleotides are TGTGCCAGCAGCGTAGTAACAGATACGCAGTATTTT. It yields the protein CASSVVTDTQYF.

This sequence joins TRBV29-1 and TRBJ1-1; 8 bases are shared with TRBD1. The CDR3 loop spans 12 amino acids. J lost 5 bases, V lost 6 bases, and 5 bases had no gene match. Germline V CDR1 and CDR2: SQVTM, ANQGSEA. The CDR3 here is CSVRTGRTEAFF. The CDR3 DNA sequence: TGCAGCGTACGGACAGGGCGAACTGAAGCTTTCTTT.

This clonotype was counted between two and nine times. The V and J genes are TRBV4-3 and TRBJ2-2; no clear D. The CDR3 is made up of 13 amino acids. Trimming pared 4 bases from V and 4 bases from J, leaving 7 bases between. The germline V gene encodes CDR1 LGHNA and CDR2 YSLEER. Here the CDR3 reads CASSLRVTGELFF. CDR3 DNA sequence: TGCGCCAGCAGCCTAAGAGTCACCGGGGAGCTGTTTTTT.

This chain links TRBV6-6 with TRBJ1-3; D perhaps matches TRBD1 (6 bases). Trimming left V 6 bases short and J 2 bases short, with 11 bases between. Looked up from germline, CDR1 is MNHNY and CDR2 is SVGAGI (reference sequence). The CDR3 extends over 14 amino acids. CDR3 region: CASRYTGTGNTIYF. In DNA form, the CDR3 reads TGTGCCAGCAGATACACAGGGACTGGAAACACCATATATTTT.

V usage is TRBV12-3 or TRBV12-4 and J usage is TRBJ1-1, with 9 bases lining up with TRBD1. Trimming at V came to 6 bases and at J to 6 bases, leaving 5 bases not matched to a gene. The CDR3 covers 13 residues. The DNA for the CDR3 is TGTGCCAGCAGGGACAGGGGAAGGGCTGAAGCTTTCTTT. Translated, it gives CASRDRGRAEAFF.

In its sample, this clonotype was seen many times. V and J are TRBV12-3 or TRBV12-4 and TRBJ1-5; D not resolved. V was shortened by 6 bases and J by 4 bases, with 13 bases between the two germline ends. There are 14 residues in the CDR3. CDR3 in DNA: TGTGCCAGCAGCAAGGACCCGACGAATCAGCCCCAGCATTTT. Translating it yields CASSKDPTNQPQHF.

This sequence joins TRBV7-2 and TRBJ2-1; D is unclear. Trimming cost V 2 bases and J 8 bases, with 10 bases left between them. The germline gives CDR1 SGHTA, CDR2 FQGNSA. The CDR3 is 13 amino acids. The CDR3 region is CASSLIFLDEQFF. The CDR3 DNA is TGTGCCAGCAGCTTAATTTTCTTGGATGAGCAGTTCTTC.

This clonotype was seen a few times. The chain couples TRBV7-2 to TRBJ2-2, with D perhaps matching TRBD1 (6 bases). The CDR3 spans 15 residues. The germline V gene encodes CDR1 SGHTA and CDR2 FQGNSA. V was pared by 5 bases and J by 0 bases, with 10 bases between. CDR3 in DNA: TGTGCCAGCAGCCCGGGACATCCGAACACCGGGGAGCTGTTTTTT. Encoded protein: CASSPGHPNTGELFF.

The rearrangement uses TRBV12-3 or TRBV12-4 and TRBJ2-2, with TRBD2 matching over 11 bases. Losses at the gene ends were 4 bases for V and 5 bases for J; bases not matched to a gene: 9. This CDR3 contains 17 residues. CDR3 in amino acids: CASSSHTSGSSTGELFF. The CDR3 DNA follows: TGTGCCAGCAGTTCTCACACTAGCGGGAGTTCGACCGGGGAGCTGTTTTTT.

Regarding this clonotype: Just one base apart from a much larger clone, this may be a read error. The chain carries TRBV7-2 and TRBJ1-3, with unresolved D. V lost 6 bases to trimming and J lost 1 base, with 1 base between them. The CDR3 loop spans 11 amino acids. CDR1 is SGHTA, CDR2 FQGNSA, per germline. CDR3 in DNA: TGTGCCAGCAGGTCTGGAAACACCATATATTTT. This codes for CASRSGNTIYF.

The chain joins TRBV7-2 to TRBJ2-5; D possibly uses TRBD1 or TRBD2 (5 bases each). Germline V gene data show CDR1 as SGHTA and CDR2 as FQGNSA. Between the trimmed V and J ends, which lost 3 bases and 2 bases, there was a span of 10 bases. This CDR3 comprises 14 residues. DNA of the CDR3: TGTGCCAGCAGCTTCTCCAGGGAGCAAGAGACCCAGTACTTC. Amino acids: CASSFSREQETQYF.

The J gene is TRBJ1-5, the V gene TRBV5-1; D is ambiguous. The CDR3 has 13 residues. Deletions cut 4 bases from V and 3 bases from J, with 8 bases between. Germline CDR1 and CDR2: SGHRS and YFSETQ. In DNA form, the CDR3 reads TGCGCCAGCAGCCCCGAAGTCAATCAGCCCCAGCATTTT. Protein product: CASSPEVNQPQHF.

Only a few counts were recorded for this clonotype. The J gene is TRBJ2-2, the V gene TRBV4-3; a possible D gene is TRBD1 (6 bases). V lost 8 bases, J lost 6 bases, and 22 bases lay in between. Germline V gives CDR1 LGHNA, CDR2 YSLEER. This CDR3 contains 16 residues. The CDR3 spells CASQTILVGTPGELFF. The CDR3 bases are TGCGCCAGCCAAACCATCCTCGTCGGGACACCCGGGGAGCTGTTTTTT.

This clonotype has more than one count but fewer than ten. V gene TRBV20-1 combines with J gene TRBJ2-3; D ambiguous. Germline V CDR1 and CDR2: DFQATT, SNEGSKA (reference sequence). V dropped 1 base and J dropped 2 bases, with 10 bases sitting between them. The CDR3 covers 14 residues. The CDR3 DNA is TGCAGTGCTAGAGTAGTTGGTACCACAGATACGCAGTATTTT. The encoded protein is CSARVVGTTDTQYF.

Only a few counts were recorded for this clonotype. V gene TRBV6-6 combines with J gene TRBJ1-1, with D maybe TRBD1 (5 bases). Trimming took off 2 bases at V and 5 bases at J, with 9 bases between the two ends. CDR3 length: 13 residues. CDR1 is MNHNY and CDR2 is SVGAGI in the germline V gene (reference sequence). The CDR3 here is CASSYLGLTEAFF. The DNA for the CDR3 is TGTGCCAGCAGTTACCTGGGGCTTACTGAAGCTTTCTTT.

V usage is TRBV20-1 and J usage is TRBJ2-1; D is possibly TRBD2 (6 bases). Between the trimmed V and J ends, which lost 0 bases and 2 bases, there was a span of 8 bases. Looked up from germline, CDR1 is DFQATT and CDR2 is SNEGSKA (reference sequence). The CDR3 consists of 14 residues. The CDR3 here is CSARDGGTYNEQFF. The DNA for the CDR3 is TGCAGTGCTAGAGATGGCGGGACCTACAATGAGCAGTTCTTC.

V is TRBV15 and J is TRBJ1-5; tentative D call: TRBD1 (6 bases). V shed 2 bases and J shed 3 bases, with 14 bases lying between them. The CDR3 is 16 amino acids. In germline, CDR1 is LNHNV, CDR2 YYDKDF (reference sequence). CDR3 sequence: CATSRFNRVVNQPQHF. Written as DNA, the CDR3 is TGTGCCACCAGCAGATTCAACAGGGTGGTCAATCAGCCCCAGCATTTT.

In nucleotides, the CDR3 is TGTGCCAGCCATGGGGCACCTTACACCGGGGAGCTGTTTTTT. This sequence encodes CASHGAPYTGELFF. The V call is TRBV27, the J call TRBJ2-2; maybe TRBD1 (5 bases). The germline V and J ends were trimmed by 8 bases and 3 bases, with 13 bases remaining between them. In germline, CDR1 is MNHEY, CDR2 SMNVEV (reference sequence). CDR3 length equals 14 residues.

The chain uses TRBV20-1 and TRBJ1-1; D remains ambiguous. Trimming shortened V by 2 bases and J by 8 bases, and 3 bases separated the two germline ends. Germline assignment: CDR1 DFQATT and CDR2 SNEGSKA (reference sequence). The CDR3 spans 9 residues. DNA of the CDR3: TGCAGTGCTAGACGCGAAGCTTTCTTT. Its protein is CSARREAFF.

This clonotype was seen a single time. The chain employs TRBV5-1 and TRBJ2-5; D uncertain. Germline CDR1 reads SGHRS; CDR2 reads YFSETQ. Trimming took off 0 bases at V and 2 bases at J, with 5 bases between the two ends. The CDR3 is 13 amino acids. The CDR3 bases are TGCGCCAGCAGCTTGGATTGGCAAGAGACCCAGTACTTC. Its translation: CASSLDWQETQYF.

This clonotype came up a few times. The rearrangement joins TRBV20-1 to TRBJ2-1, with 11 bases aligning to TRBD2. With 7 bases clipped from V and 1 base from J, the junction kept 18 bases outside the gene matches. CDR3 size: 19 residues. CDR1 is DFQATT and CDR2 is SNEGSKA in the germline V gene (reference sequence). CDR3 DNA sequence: TGCAGTGTCTCCCCGCCGGGACTAGCGGTCTATGGATCCTACAATGAGCAGTTCTTC. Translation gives CSVSPPGLAVYGSYNEQFF.

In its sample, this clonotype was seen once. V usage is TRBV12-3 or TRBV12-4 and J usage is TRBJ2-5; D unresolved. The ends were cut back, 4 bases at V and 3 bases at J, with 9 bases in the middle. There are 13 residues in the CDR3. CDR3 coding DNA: TGTGCCAGCAGTTCAGTCGCGAAAGAGACCCAGTACTTC. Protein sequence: CASSSVAKETQYF.

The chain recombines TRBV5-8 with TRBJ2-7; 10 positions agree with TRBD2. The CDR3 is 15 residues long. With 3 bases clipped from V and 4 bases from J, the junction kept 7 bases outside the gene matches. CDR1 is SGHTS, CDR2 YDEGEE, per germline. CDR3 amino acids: CASSSRSGRGYEQYF. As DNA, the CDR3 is TGTGCCAGCAGCTCCCGAAGCGGGAGGGGATACGAGCAGTACTTC. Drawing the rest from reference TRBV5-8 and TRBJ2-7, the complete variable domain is EAGVTQSPTHLIKTRGQQATLRCSPISGHTSVYWYQQALGLGLQFLLWYDEGEERNRGNFPPRFSGRQFPNYSSELNVNALELEDSALYLCASSSRSGRGYEQYFGPGTRLTVT.